The clone carrying this T cell receptor beta chain was counted many times. Patients were excluded for uncontrolled infection, other autoimmune disease, pregnancy or lactation. Around 9.9 ml of fresh peripheral blood supplied the PBMCs. This record comes from a study of T cells in Graves' hyperthyroidism and ophthalmopathy. The investigators amplified TCR beta CDR3 regions from RNA transcripts. First-round RT-PCR with HTBI primers amplified the TCR CDR3 region. MiXCR, applied by TCRdb to the multiplex PCR reads, yields one record per CDR3 protein. The top ten clones hold roughly 6.2% of a sample with nearly 600,000 distinct CDR3 sequences, more than 11% of them seen once. Trimming cost V 6 bases and J 8 bases, with 13 bases left between them. The CDR3 length is 13 residues. The germline V gene has CDR1 LGHNT and CDR2 FRNRAP.

The TCR was taken from a woman aged 25 to 39 with Graves' hyperthyroidism that later progressed to Graves' ophthalmopathy. The sequenced material came from blood. V usage is TRBV12-5 and J usage is TRBJ1-4, with D possibly matching TRBD1 (5 bases). CDR3 sequence (DNA): TGTGCTAGTGGGGCCGGGGGAGGAGAAAAACTGTTTTTT. It specifies CASGAGGGEKLFF.